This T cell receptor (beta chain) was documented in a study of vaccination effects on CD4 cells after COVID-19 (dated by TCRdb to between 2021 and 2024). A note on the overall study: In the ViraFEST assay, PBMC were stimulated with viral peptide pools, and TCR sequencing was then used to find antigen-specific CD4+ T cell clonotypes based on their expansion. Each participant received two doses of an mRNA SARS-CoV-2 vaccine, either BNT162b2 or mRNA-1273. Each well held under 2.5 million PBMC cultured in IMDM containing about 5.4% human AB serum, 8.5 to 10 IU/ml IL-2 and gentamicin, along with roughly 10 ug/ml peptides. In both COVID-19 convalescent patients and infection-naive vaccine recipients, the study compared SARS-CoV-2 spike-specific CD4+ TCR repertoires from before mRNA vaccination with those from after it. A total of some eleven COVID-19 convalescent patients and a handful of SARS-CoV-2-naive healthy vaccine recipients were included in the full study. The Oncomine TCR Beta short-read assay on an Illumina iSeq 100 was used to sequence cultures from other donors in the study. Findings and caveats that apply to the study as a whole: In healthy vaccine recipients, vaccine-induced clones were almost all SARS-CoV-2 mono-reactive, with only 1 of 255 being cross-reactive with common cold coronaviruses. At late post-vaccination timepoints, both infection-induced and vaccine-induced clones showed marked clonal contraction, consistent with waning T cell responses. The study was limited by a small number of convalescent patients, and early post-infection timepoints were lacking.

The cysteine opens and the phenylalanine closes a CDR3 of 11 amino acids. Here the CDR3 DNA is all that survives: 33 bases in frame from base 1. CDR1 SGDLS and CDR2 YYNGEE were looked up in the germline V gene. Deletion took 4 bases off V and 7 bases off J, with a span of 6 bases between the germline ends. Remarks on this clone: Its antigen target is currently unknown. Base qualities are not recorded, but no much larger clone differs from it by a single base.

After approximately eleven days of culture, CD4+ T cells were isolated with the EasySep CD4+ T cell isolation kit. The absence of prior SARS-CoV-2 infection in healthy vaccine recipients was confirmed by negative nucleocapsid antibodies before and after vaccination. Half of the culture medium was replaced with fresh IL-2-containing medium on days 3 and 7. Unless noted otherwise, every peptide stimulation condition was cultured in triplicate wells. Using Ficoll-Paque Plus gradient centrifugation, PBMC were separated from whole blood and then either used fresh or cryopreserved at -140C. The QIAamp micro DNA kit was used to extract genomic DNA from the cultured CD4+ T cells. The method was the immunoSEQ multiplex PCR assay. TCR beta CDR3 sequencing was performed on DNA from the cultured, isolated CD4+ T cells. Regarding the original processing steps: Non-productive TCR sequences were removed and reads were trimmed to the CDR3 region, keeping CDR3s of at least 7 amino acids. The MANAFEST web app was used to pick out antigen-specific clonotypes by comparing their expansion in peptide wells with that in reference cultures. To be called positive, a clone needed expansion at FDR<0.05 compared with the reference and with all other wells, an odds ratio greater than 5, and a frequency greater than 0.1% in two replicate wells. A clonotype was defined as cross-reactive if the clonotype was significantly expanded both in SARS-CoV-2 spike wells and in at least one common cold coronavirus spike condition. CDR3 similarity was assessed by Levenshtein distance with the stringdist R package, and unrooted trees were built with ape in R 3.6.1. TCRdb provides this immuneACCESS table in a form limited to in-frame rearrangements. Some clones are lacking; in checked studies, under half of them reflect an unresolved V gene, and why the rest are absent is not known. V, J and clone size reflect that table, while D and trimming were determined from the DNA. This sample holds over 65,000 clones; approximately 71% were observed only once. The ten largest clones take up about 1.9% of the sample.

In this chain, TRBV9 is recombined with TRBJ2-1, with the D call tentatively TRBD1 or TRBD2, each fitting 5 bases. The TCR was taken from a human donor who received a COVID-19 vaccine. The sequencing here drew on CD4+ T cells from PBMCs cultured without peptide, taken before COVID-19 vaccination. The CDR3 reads CASSWGNEQFF. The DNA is TGTGCCAGCAGCTGGGGGAATGAGCAGTTCTTC.